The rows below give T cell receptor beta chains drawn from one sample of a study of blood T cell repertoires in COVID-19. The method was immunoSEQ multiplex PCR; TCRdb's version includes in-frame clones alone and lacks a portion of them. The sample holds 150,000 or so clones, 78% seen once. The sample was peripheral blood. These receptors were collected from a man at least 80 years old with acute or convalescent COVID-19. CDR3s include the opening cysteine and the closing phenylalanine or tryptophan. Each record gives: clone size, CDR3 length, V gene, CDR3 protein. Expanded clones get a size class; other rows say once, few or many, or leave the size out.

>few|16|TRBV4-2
CASSQVAQTGTDTQYF
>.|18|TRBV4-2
CASSQDFGLAGVPGELFF
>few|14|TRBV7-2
CASSPGLHTDTQYF
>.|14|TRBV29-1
CSVVWQGVGQPQHF
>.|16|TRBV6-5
CASSYSIQGNNSPLHF
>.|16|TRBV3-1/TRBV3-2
CASSPPGQGNTGELFF
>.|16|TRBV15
CATSRDPTGGREKLFF
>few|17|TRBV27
CASSFLPTGEGNQPQHF
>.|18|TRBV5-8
CASTHLVGLAGAQETQYF
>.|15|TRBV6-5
CASSYSETGENGYTF
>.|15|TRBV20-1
CSASRAGQPQETQYF
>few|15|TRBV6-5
CASKTGERYTGELFF
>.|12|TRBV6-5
CASSPGYTEAFF
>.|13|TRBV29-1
CSVGGSGVGEAFF
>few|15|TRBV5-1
CASGTGGAGTGELFF
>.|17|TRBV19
CASLDRPGVSGANVLTF
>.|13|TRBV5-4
CASSMDSNYGYTF
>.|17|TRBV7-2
CASSSGLAGVSSYEQYF
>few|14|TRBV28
CASRQGGANYGYTF
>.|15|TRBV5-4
CASSLGQTNSYEQYF
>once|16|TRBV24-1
CATSEPGQRGDNEQFF